This T cell receptor (beta chain) was captured by sequencing in a study of blood T cell repertoires in COVID-19. In the study overall: Material from acute and convalescent COVID-19 was sourced from the United States, Italy and Spain. PBMCs, B-cell-depleted T cells, or T cells provided the cDNA or gDNA that made up the material.

Participant age was roughly 18 to 90 years, and participants resided in fewer than 25 US areas. In the original analysis: Reference gene primers were amplified, and this amplification served to estimate nucleated cell counts. Data came from immunoSEQ multiplex PCR; TCRdb stores just in-frame clones and leaves some out. V, J and clone size are taken as reported in that table, and D and trimming were inferred from the DNA itself. The sample has a few hundred thousand clones; about 86% are singletons. Germline V gene lookup returns CDR1 MGHRA and CDR2 YSYEKL. CDR3 length: 20 residues. The V and J ends lost 6 bases and 5 bases respectively, with 34 bases between them. This clone was observed once.

The TCR originated in a man younger than 40 with acute COVID-19. J is TRBJ2-5 and V is TRBV4-1, with TRBD2 as a possible D gene (8 bases). The source material was PBMCs or T cells enriched from blood (not recorded which). Here the CDR3 DNA reads TGCGCCAGCAGTCAAATAGAAAGAGGGGGCATCTATAGCGGGGTTGAGACCCAGTACTTC. It yields the protein CASSQIERGGIYSGVETQYF.